Below are 31 T cell receptor beta chains sequenced from a single sample in a study of brain T cells in children with intractable seizures. Described time point: blood from clinic visit 5 months post-surgery; TSC patient then seizure free. The table came from immunoSEQ multiplex PCR; TCRdb's copy has only in-frame clones and leaves some out. The data hold 300,000 to 400,000 clones, with 93% observed a single time. Sequences were derived from peripheral blood, sampled more than 4 months after surgery. Receptor source: a boy less than two years old with tuberous sclerosis and intractable seizures.

V and J are TRBV3-1 (or the pseudogene TRBV3-2) and TRBJ1-1, with 7 bases identical to TRBD1. CDR3 length: 15 amino acids. J gave up 5 bases and V 0 bases, and 6 bases lay outside the gene matches. From germline, CDR1 is LGHDT and CDR2 YNNKEL (reference sequence). The CDR3 loop reads CASSQDGQAGTEAFF. The CDR3 region has the DNA TGTGCCAGCAGCCAAGATGGACAGGCGGGGACTGAAGCTTTCTTT.

The gene calls are TRBV3-1 (or the pseudogene TRBV3-2) and TRBJ1-3; D is undetermined. Germline CDR1 LGHDT, CDR2 YNNKEL (reference sequence). Trimming took 1 base from V and 3 from J, leaving 13 bases between them. This CDR3 is 16 amino acids long. The CDR3: CASSQGSIGVGNTIYF. The DNA for the CDR3 is TGTGCCAGCAGCCAAGGATCCATTGGAGTTGGAAACACCATATATTTT.

J is TRBJ1-6 and V is TRBV4-1, with 8 bases aligning to TRBD1. Germline values: CDR1 MGHRA, CDR2 YSYEKL. V gave up 0 bases and J gave up 11 bases; unmatched junction bases: 3. The CDR3 sequence is 14 residues long. CDR3 region: CASSQDRGPTPLHF. The CDR3 DNA reads as TGCGCCAGCAGCCAAGACAGGGGGCCTACACCCCTCCACTTT.

The chain uses TRBV6-1 and TRBJ2-3; 7 bases map to TRBD1. The CDR3 loop spans 16 amino acids. V lost 3 bases, J lost 2 bases, and 8 bases stayed unmatched. Germline-derived CDR1 and CDR2 are MNHNS and SASEGT. CDR3 sequence: CASSDPQGVVTDTQYF. CDR3 bases: TGTGCCAGCAGTGACCCTCAGGGGGTGGTCACAGATACGCAGTATTTT.

The V and J genes are TRBV2 and TRBJ2-7, with D perhaps matching TRBD1 (5 bases). Trimming stripped 3 bases from V and 0 bases from J, with 9 bases between. The germline V gene encodes CDR1 SNHLY and CDR2 FYNNEI. The CDR3 runs to 14 residues. Written as DNA, the CDR3 is TGTGCCAGCAGTGATTACAGGACCTCCTACGAGCAGTACTTC. Encoded protein: CASSDYRTSYEQYF. The full variable domain, with the rest looked up from reference TRBV2 and TRBJ2-7, is EPEVTQTPSHQVTQMGQEVILRCVPISNHLYFYWYRQILGQKVEFLVSFYNNEISEKSEIFDDQFSVERPDGSNFTLKIRSTKLEDSAMYFCASSDYRTSYEQYFGPGTRLTVT.

The rearrangement uses TRBV9 and TRBJ2-3; 12 bases are a match to TRBD2. The CDR3 consists of 19 residues. CDR1 and CDR2 from the germline V gene are SGDLS and YYNGEE. The V gene end was trimmed by 2 bases and the J gene end by 0 bases; junction bases not matched to a gene: 10. DNA of the CDR3: TGTGCCAGCAGCGTGGGGCTAGCGGGGGGGAATCCTAGCACAGATACGCAGTATTTT. Translation: CASSVGLAGGNPSTDTQYF. Full variable domain (rest looked up from reference TRBV9 and TRBJ2-3): DSGVTQTPKHLITATGQRVTLRCSPRSGDLSVYWYQQSLDQGLQFLIQYYNGEERAKGNILERFSAQQFPDLHSELNLSSLELGDSALYFCASSVGLAGGNPSTDTQYFGPGTRLTVL.

The chain couples TRBV10-1 to TRBJ2-3; D gene ambiguous. Germline-derived CDR1 and CDR2 are WNHNN and SYGVQD (reference sequence). The CDR3 has 14 residues. V lost 2 bases, J lost 1 base, and 7 bases lay in between. The CDR3 coding sequence is TGCGCCAGCAGTGAGGAGCAGGGCACAGATACGCAGTATTTT. Amino acids: CASSEEQGTDTQYF.

V is TRBV6-5 and J is TRBJ2-1; D uncertain. V lost 6 bases, J lost 6 bases, and 3 bases lay in between. Per germline, CDR1 MNHEY and CDR2 SVGAGI. The CDR3 is 10 amino acids. Written as DNA, the CDR3 is TGTGCCAGCAGACCCAATGAGCAGTTCTTC. Encoded protein: CASRPNEQFF.

The chain has TRBV30 and TRBJ1-5, with 7 bases that match TRBD1. The junction had 9 bases not matched to a gene; V was cut back by 3 bases and J by 7 bases. This CDR3 has 14 amino acids. Germline values: CDR1 GTSNPN, CDR2 SVGIG (reference sequence). The CDR3 loop is CAWSPGQDEQPQHF. CDR3 nucleotides: TGTGCCTGGAGCCCCGGACAGGATGAACAGCCCCAGCATTTT.

V gene TRBV7-9 combines with J gene TRBJ2-3, with TRBD1 matching over 7 bases. CDR1 and CDR2 from the germline V gene are SEHNR and FQNEAQ (reference sequence). V lost 5 bases to trimming and J lost 2 bases; unmatched junction nucleotides: 10. The CDR3 consists of 16 residues. CDR3 residues: CASSGPGQLTTDTQYF. CDR3 in DNA: TGTGCCAGCAGCGGCCCGGGACAGCTGACCACAGATACGCAGTATTTT.

This chain connects TRBV19 to TRBJ2-5; D gene unclear. Trimming left V 3 bases short and J 4 bases short, with 9 bases between. Looked up from germline, CDR1 is LNHDA and CDR2 is SQIVND (reference sequence). The CDR3 is 13 amino acids. The CDR3 reads CASSILYRETQYF. As DNA, the CDR3 is TGTGCCAGTAGTATTCTCTACCGAGAGACCCAGTACTTC. The full variable domain, with the rest looked up from reference TRBV19 and TRBJ2-5, is DGGITQSPKYLFRKEGQNVTLSCEQNLNHDAMYWYRQDPGQGLRLIYYSQIVNDFQKGDIAEGYSVSREKKESFPLTVTSAQKNPTAFYLCASSILYRETQYFGPGTRLLVL.

V and J are TRBV5-5 and TRBJ2-2; possibly TRBD2 for D (5 bases). V gave up 1 base and J gave up 3 bases, with 10 bases separating them. Germline lookup yields CDR1 SGHKS and CDR2 YYEKEE (reference sequence). This CDR3 is built from 15 residues. CDR3 sequence: CASSLSGVDTGELFF. The CDR3 DNA follows: TGTGCCAGCAGCTTGTCCGGGGTTGACACCGGGGAGCTGTTTTTT.

This clone was counted a few times. V usage is TRBV7-9 and J usage is TRBJ1-5; D not certain. Trimming took off 5 bases at V and 5 bases at J, with 7 bases between the two ends. Germline V gene data show CDR1 as SEHNR and CDR2 as FQNEAQ (reference sequence). The CDR3 has 12 amino acids. CDR3 nucleotides: TGTGCCAGCAGCCCCGGAGATCAGCCCCAGCATTTT. It specifies CASSPGDQPQHF.

The chain couples TRBV29-1 to TRBJ2-5; the D gene is possibly TRBD2 (6 bases). Germline loops: CDR1 SQVTM, CDR2 ANQGSEA. CDR3 size: 12 residues. Trimming stripped 8 bases from V and 2 bases from J, with 12 bases between. The CDR3 DNA sequence: TGCAGCTGGAGGGTCAAACAAGAGACCCAGTACTTC. Amino acids: CSWRVKQETQYF. The variable domain in full, completed from reference TRBV29-1 and TRBJ2-5, reads SAVISQKPSRDICQRGTSLTIQCQVDSQVTMMFWYRQQPGQSLTLIATANQGSEATYESGFVIDKFPISRPNLTFSTLTVSNMSPEDSSIYLCSWRVKQETQYFGPGTRLLVL.

The V and J genes are TRBV5-1 and TRBJ2-3; 11 bases fit TRBD2. Germline lookup yields CDR1 SGHRS and CDR2 YFSETQ. CDR3 size: 16 residues. Trimming took 4 bases from V and 1 from J; bases not matched to a gene: 5. CDR3 amino acids: CASSPLTSGGTDTQYF. The CDR3 nucleotides read TGCGCCAGCAGCCCGTTGACTAGCGGGGGCACAGATACGCAGTATTTT.

The rearrangement links TRBV30 to TRBJ2-1; D may correspond to TRBD1 or TRBD2 (5 bases each). This CDR3 region has 19 residues. Between the trimmed V and J ends, which lost 0 bases and 12 bases, there was a span of 33 bases. CDR1 and CDR2 (germline): GTSNPN, SVGIG (reference sequence). CDR3 region: CAWSVLGFFAGPTPEGQFF. As DNA, the CDR3 is TGTGCCTGGAGTGTACTGGGCTTCTTCGCAGGGCCGACACCCGAGGGGCAGTTCTTC.

The chain links TRBV23-1 to TRBJ2-2, with D perhaps TRBD1 (5 bases). TRBV23-1 is an ORF, with its function uncertain. Trimming left V 0 bases short and J 0 bases short, with 17 bases between. CDR3 length: 19 residues. The CDR3 protein is CASSQSILTEVANTGELFF. The CDR3 coding sequence is TGCGCCAGCAGTCAATCGATTCTGACAGAAGTCGCGAACACCGGGGAGCTGTTTTTT.

This rearrangement joins TRBV10-2 to TRBJ2-1, with D perhaps matching TRBD1 or TRBD2 (5 bases each). The V end lost 4 bases, the J end lost 6 bases, and 22 bases lay between the germline ends. From germline, CDR1 is WSHSY and CDR2 SAAADI. The CDR3 is 17 amino acids. DNA for the CDR3: TGCGCCAGCAGTGCACTAATACTAACGGGACCCACCAATGAGCAGTTCTTC. Translating it yields CASSALILTGPTNEQFF.

The chain carries TRBV4-1 and TRBJ2-1; 9 bases line up with TRBD2. Germline lookup yields CDR1 MGHRA and CDR2 YSYEKL. Trimming took 0 bases from V and 6 from J; bases not matched to a gene: 6. There are 16 residues in the CDR3. This CDR3 is CASSQDPAGGANEQFF. In DNA, the CDR3 is TGCGCCAGCAGCCAAGATCCTGCGGGGGGGGCCAATGAGCAGTTCTTC.

The chain couples TRBV7-9 to TRBJ1-1; D is uncertain. In germline, CDR1 is SEHNR, CDR2 FQNEAQ (reference sequence). Between the trimmed V and J ends, which lost 5 bases and 3 bases, there was a span of 7 bases. The CDR3 is 12 amino acids. CDR3 region: CASSTRDTEAFF. CDR3 DNA: TGTGCCAGCAGCACTCGAGACACTGAAGCTTTCTTT.

The chain is built from TRBV15 and TRBJ1-2, with D possibly TRBD1 on 5 matching bases. Deletions cut 0 bases from V and 8 bases from J, with 13 bases between. Germline CDR1 LNHNV, CDR2 YYDKDF (reference sequence). The CDR3 is 14 residues long. The CDR3 spells CATSRDGGTKGYTF. The CDR3 coding sequence is TGTGCCACCAGCAGAGATGGGGGGACCAAAGGCTACACCTTC. Together with reference TRBV15 and TRBJ1-2, the CDR3 gives the full variable domain: DAMVIQNPRYQVTQFGKPVTLSCSQTLNHNVMYWYQQKSSQAPKLLFHYYDKDFNNEADTPDNFQSRRPNTSFCFLDIRSPGLGDTAMYLCATSRDGGTKGYTFGSGTRLTVV.

The chain recombines TRBV29-1 with TRBJ2-3; D is tentatively TRBD1 or TRBD2 (5 bases each). The CDR3 has 14 amino acids. Germline loops: CDR1 SQVTM, CDR2 ANQGSEA. V was pared by 4 bases and J by 6 bases, with 17 bases between. This chain's CDR3 is CSVAFGTPGDTQYF. DNA of the CDR3: TGCAGCGTTGCTTTTGGGACCCCCGGGGATACGCAGTATTTT.

J is TRBJ2-7 and V is TRBV5-1; possibly TRBD1 for D (6 bases). V lost 4 bases and J 2 bases, leaving 13 bases between the germline ends. The CDR3 loop spans 14 amino acids. Per the germline V gene, CDR1 is SGHRS and CDR2 is YFSETQ. CDR3 sequence: CASSGLWTAYEQYF. The CDR3 DNA follows: TGCGCCAGCAGCGGTTTGTGGACAGCCTACGAGCAGTACTTC. Drawing the rest from reference TRBV5-1 and TRBJ2-7, the complete variable domain is KAGVTQTPRYLIKTRGQQVTLSCSPISGHRSVSWYQQTPGQGLQFLFEYFSETQRNKGNFPGRFSGRQFSNSRSEMNVSTLELGDSALYLCASSGLWTAYEQYFGPGTRLTVT.

The chain is built from TRBV7-9 and TRBJ1-3, with D hard to call. Trimming pared 2 bases from V and 4 bases from J, leaving 6 bases between. Germline CDR1 reads SEHNR; CDR2 reads FQNEAQ (reference sequence). CDR3 length equals 13 residues. CDR3 sequence reads: CASSLNRGNTIYF. DNA of the CDR3: TGTGCCAGCAGCTTAAATCGGGGAAACACCATATATTTT.

The rearrangement uses TRBV27 and TRBJ2-1, with D maybe TRBD2 (6 bases). V was pared by 1 base and J by 7 bases, with 11 bases between. The germline V gene has CDR1 MNHEY and CDR2 SMNVEV (reference sequence). The CDR3 runs 14 residues. The CDR3 spells CASSLFGGSNEQFF. CDR3 bases: TGTGCCAGCAGTTTATTTGGGGGGTCTAATGAGCAGTTCTTC.

CDR3 loop: CASSQMGGAGSPLHF. CDR3 nucleotide sequence: TGTGCCAGCAGCCAAATGGGGGGGGCAGGTTCACCCCTCCACTTT. The V gene is TRBV3-1 (or the pseudogene TRBV3-2), the J gene TRBJ1-6, with TRBD1 as a possible D gene (6 bases). Germline-derived CDR1 and CDR2 are LGHDT and YNNKEL (reference sequence). The CDR3 sequence is 15 residues long. Trimming took 2 bases from V and 9 from J, leaving 14 bases between them.

The V and J genes are TRBV19 and TRBJ2-1, with TRBD2 matching 8 bases. The CDR3 contains 17 residues. The junction had 8 bases not matched to a gene; V was cut back by 4 bases and J by 0 bases. CDR1 LNHDA and CDR2 SQIVND come from the germline V gene (reference sequence). The CDR3 DNA is TGTGCCAGTAGTAAGCGGGAGATTGAGAGCTCCTACAATGAGCAGTTCTTC. This codes for CASSKREIESSYNEQFF.

The chain carries TRBV7-3 and TRBJ2-1; TRBD2 matches at 9 bases. V lost 5 bases and J lost 2; bases outside the gene matches: 4. Germline lookup yields CDR1 SGHTA and CDR2 FQGTGA. CDR3 length equals 15 residues. CDR3 bases: TGTGCCAGCAGCCTTCTAGCGGGACCCTACAATGAGCAGTTCTTC. It yields the protein CASSLLAGPYNEQFF.

The V gene is TRBV9, the J gene TRBJ1-2, with TRBD1 matching 8 bases. The CDR3 sequence is 14 residues long. In germline, CDR1 is SGDLS, CDR2 YYNGEE. After removal of 4 bases from V and 5 bases from J, the junction contained 7 bases not matched to a gene. The CDR3 region has the DNA TGTGCCAGCAGCATGACCGGGACAGGTTATGGCTACACCTTC. It yields the protein CASSMTGTGYGYTF.

V usage is TRBV15 and J usage is TRBJ1-2; the match to TRBD1 covers 8 bases. With 0 bases clipped from V and 4 bases from J, the junction kept 7 bases outside the gene matches. Germline V CDR1 and CDR2: LNHNV, YYDKDF (reference sequence). The CDR3 runs to 16 residues. The CDR3, as DNA: TGTGCCACCAGCAGAGAACAGGGGGAGATCCTCTATGGCTACACCTTC. Translated: CATSREQGEILYGYTF.

J is TRBJ2-3 and V is TRBV24-1, with D possibly being TRBD1 (5 bases). The CDR3 consists of 12 residues. Trimming took 7 bases from V and 2 from J, leaving 6 bases between them. In germline, CDR1 is KGHDR, CDR2 SFDVKD. In DNA form, the CDR3 reads TGTGCCACCAGGGACAACACAGATACGCAGTATTTT. It translates to CATRDNTDTQYF.